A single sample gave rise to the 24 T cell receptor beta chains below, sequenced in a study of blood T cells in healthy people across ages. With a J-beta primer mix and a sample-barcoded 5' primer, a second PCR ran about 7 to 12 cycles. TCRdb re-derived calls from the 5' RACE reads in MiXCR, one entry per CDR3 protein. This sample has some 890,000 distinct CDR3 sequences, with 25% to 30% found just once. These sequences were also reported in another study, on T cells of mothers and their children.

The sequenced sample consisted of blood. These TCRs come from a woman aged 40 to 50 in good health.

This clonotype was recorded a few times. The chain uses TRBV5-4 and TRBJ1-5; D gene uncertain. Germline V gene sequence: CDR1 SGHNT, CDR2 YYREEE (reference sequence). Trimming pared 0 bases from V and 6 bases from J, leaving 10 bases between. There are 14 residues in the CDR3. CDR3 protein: CASSLDGVAQPQHF. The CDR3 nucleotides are TGTGCCAGCAGCTTGGACGGGGTCGCTCAGCCCCAGCATTTT. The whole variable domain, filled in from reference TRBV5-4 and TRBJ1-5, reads ETGVTQSPTHLIKTRGQQVTLRCSSQSGHNTVSWYQQALGQGPQFIFQYYREEENGRGNFPPRFSGLQFPNYSSELNVNALELDDSALYLCASSLDGVAQPQHFGDGTRLSIL.

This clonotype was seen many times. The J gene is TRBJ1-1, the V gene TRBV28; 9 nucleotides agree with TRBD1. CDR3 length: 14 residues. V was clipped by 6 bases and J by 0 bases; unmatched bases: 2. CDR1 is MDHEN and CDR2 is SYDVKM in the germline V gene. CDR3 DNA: TGTGCCAGCAGCACAGGGGGCTTGAACACTGAAGCTTTCTTT. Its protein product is CASSTGGLNTEAFF. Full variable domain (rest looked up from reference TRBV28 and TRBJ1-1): DVKVTQSSRYLVKRTGEKVFLECVQDMDHENMFWYRQDPGLGLRLIYFSYDVKMKEKGDIPEGYSVSREKKERFSLILESASTNQTSMYLCASSTGGLNTEAFFGQGTRLTVV.

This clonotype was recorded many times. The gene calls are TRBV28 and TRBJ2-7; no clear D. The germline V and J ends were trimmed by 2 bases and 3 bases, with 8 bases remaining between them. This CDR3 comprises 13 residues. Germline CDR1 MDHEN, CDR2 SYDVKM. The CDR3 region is CASSLVRSYEQYF. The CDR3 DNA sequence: TGTGCCAGCAGTTTAGTCCGCAGCTACGAGCAGTACTTC.

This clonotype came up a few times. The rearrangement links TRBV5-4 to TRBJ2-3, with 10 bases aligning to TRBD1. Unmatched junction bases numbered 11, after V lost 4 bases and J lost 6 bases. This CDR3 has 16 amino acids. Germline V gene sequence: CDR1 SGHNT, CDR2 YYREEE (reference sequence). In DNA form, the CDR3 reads TGTGCCAGCAGCGTGACAGGGGGCGAAGGGGGGGATACGCAGTATTTT. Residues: CASSVTGGEGGDTQYF.

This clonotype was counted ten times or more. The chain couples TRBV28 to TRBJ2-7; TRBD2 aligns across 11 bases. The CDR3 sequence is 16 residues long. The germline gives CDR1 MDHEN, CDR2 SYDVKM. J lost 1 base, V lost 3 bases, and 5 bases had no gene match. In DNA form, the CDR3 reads TGTGCCAGCAGTTTGTCGACTAGCGGGGATTCCTACGAGCAGTACTTC. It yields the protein CASSLSTSGDSYEQYF.

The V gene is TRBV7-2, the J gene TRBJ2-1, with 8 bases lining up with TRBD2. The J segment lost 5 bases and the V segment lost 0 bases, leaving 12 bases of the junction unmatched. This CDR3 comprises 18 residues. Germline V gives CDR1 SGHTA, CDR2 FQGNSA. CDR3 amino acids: CASSLAPGSGMGNNEQFF. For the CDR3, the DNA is TGTGCCAGCAGCTTAGCCCCGGGTAGCGGGATGGGGAACAATGAGCAGTTCTTC.

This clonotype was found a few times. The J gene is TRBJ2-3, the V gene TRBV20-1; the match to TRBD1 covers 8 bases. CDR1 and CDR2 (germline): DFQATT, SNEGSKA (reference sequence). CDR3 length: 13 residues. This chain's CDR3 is CSARTGSTDTQYF. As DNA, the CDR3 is TGCAGCGCACGGACAGGGAGCACAGATACGCAGTATTTT.

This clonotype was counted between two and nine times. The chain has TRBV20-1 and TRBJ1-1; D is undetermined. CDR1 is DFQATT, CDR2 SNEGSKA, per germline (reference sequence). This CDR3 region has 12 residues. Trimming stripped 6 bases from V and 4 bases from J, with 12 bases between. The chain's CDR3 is CSAQDLFTEAFF. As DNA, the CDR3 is TGCAGTGCCCAGGATCTTTTCACTGAAGCTTTCTTT.

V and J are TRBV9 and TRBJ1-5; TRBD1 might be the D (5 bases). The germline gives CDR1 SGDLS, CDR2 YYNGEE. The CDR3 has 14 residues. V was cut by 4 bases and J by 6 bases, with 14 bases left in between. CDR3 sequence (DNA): TGTGCCAGCAGCTCACAGCCGGGGGGTCAGCCCCAGCATTTT. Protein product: CASSSQPGGQPQHF. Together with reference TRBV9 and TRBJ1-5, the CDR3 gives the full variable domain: DSGVTQTPKHLITATGQRVTLRCSPRSGDLSVYWYQQSLDQGLQFLIQYYNGEERAKGNILERFSAQQFPDLHSELNLSSLELGDSALYFCASSSQPGGQPQHFGDGTRLSIL.

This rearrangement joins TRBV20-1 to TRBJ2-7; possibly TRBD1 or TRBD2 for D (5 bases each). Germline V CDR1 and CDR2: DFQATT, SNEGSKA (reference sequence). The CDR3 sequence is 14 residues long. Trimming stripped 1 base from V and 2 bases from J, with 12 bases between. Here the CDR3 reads CSARGGVNTYEQYF. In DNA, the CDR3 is TGCAGTGCTAGAGGAGGGGTCAATACCTACGAGCAGTACTTC.

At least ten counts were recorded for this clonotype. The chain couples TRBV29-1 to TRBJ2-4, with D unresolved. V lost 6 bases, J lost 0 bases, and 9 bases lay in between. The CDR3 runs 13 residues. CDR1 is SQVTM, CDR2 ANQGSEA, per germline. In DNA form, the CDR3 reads TGCAGCGTCTTTAGCCTAGCCAAAAACATTCAGTACTTC. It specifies CSVFSLAKNIQYF.

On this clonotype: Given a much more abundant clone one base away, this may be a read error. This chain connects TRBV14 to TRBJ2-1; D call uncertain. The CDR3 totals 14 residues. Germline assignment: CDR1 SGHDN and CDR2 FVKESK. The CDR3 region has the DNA TGTGCCAGCAGCCAAGAGGTGGACCCGCATGAGCAGGTCTTC. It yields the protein CASSQEVDPHEQVF. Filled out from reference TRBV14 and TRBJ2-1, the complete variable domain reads EAGVTQFPSHSVIEKGQTVTLRCDPISGHDNLYWYRRVMGKEIKFLLHFVKESKQDESGMPNNRFLAERTGGTYSTLKVQPAELEDSGVYFCASSQEVDPHEQVFGPGTRLTVL.

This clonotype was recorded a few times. This CDR3 is CASSVESIPYNEQFF. CDR3 DNA sequence: TGTGCCAGCAGCGTAGAGTCCATACCCTACAATGAGCAGTTCTTC. This chain joins TRBV9 and TRBJ2-1; D gene ambiguous. Germline V lookup: CDR1 SGDLS, CDR2 YYNGEE. The CDR3 is made up of 15 amino acids. Trimming took 0 bases from V and 2 from J, leaving 9 bases between them.

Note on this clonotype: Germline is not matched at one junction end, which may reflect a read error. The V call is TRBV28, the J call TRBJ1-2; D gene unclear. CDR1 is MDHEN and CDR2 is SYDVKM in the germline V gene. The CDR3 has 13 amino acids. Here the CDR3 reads CASNDGSNYGYIF. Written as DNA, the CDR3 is TGTGCCAGCAATGATGGGTCTAACTATGGCTACATCTTC.

CDR3 nucleotides: TGCAGTGCAGAGGGGGGGGCAGGGAATGGCTACACCTTC. The encoded protein is CSAEGGAGNGYTF. The chain has TRBV20-1 and TRBJ1-2; possible D gene TRBD1, 6 bases. Germline V gene lookup returns CDR1 DFQATT and CDR2 SNEGSKA (reference sequence). This CDR3 contains 13 residues. The V end was cut by 6 bases, the J end by 6 bases, with 17 bases between.

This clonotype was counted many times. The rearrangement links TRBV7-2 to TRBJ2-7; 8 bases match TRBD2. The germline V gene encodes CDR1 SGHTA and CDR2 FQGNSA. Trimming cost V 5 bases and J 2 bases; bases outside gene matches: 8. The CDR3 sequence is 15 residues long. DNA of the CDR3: TGTGCCAGCAGCCCTCACGGGACTAGGACCTACGAGCAGTACTTC. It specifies CASSPHGTRTYEQYF.

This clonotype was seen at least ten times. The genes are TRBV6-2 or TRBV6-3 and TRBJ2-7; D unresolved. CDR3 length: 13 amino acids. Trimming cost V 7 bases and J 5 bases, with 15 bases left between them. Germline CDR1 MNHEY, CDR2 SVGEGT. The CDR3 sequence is CASISQLWDEQYF. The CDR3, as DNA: TGTGCCAGCATTTCCCAGCTCTGGGACGAGCAGTACTTC.

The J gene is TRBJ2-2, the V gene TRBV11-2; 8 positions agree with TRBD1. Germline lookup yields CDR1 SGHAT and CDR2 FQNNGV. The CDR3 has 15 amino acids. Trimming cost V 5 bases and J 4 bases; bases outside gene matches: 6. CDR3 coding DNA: TGTGCCAGCAGCCCGAGGGGACAGGTCACCGGGGAGCTGTTTTTT. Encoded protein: CASSPRGQVTGELFF.

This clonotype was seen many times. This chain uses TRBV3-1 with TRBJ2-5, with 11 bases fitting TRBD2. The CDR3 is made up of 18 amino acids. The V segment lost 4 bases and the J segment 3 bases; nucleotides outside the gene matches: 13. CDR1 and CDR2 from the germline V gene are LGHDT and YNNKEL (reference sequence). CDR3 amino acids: CASSPPSGGPSREETQYF. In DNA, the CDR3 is TGTGCCAGCAGCCCCCCTAGCGGGGGGCCGTCTCGGGAAGAGACCCAGTACTTC.

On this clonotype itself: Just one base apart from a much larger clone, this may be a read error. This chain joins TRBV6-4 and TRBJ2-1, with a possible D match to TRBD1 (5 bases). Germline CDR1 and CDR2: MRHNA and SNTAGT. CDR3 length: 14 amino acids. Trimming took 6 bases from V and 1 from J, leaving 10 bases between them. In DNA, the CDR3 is TGTGCCAGCAGGGACGGACAATCCTACAATGAGCAGTTCTTC. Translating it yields CASRDGQSYNEQFF.

In DNA form, the CDR3 reads TGTGCCAGCTCCCCGGGGGCCGCAGAAGAGACCCAGTACTTC. Its translation: CASSPGAAEETQYF. The genes are TRBV28 and TRBJ2-5, with D possibly called TRBD1 or TRBD2 (6 bases each). The CDR3 loop spans 14 amino acids. The germline V gene has CDR1 MDHEN and CDR2 SYDVKM. Trimming pared 8 bases from V and 3 bases from J, leaving 16 bases between.

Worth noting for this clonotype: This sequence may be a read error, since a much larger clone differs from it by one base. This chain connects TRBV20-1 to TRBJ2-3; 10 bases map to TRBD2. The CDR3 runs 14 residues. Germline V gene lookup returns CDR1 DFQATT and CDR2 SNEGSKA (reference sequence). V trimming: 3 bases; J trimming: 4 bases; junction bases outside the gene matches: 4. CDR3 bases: TGCAGTGCTAGCAGCGGGGGGGCGGCAGATACGCAGTATTTT. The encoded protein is CSASSGGAADTQYF.

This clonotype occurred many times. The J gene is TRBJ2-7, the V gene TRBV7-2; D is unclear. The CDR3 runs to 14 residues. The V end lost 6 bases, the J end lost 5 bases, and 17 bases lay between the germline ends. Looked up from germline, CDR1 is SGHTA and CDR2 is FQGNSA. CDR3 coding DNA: TGTGCCAGCAGTCCTTTTGGGTCGGTCGACGAGCAGTACTTC. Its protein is CASSPFGSVDEQYF.

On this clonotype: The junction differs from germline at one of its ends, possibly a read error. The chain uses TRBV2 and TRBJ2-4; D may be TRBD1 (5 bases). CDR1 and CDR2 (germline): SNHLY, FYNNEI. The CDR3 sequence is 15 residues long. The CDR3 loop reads CACRAQGLAKNIQYF. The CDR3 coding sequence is TGTGCCTGCAGGGCTCAGGGATTGGCCAAAAACATTCAGTACTTC.